The clone carrying this TCR beta chain occurred once. The ends lost 3 bases at V and 0 bases at J; junction bases unmatched: 4. There are 16 residues in the CDR3. The V gene's germline CDR1 is SGDLS and CDR2 YYNGEE. This record belongs to a study of technical replicates of blood from a handful of donors. Generated by immunoSEQ multiplex PCR, the TCRdb table keeps only in-frame clones and is missing some. The sample has approximately 85,000 clones, about 90% seen once. The TCR originated in a human donor in good health. This rearrangement joins TRBV9 to TRBJ2-3; TRBD2 matches at 10 bases. The specimen sequenced was T cells isolated from PBMCs. The CDR3 region has the DNA TGTGCCAGCAGCGCTAGCGGGGGCCCTAGCACAGATACGCAGTATTTT. It is translated as CASSASGGPSTDTQYF. The whole variable domain, filled in from reference TRBV9 and TRBJ2-3, reads DSGVTQTPKHLITATGQRVTLRCSPRSGDLSVYWYQQSLDQGLQFLIQYYNGEERAKGNILERFSAQQFPDLHSELNLSSLELGDSALYFCASSASGGPSTDTQYFGPGTRLTVL.